A single sample gave rise to the 10 T cell receptor beta chains below, sequenced in a study of T-cell memory formation after mild COVID-19. In TCRdb, the 5' RACE reads were re-called with MiXCR into one record per CDR3 protein. Among about 390,000 distinct CDR3 sequences listed, 16% were seen once. Sequencing was performed on PBMCs or a T cell subset sorted from them (not recorded which). The source of these receptors is a man aged 18 to 35 who had mild COVID-19 (a few samples of this study predate the infection). Cell type and time point are not known.

This clonotype was picked up a small number of times. The rearrangement uses TRBV20-1 and TRBJ2-1, with a weak D call TRBD2 (6 bases). The CDR3 totals 12 residues. V lost 2 bases, J lost 5 bases, and 7 bases lay in between. From germline, CDR1 is DFQATT and CDR2 SNEGSKA (reference sequence). CDR3 sequence reads: CSARRLDNEQFF. The CDR3 DNA sequence: TGCAGTGCTAGAAGACTAGACAATGAGCAGTTCTTC.

The chain links TRBV18 to TRBJ1-1; 10 bases fit TRBD1. The germline V gene encodes CDR1 KGHSH and CDR2 LQKENI. The trim removed 5 bases at V and 1 base at J, leaving 4 bases unmatched. The CDR3 sequence is 15 residues long. The CDR3: CASSSTGGQNTEAFF. The DNA of the CDR3 is TGTGCCAGCTCATCGACAGGGGGCCAGAACACTGAAGCTTTCTTT.

In this sample, this clonotype turned up a few times. This chain joins TRBV28 and TRBJ1-2; D gene unclear. CDR3 length equals 15 residues. The germline CDR1 and CDR2 sequences are MDHEN and SYDVKM. Trimming took 8 bases from V and 5 from J, leaving 21 bases between them. The CDR3 sequence: CASSPPGNDGYGYTF. Written as DNA, the CDR3 is TGTGCCAGCTCACCCCCGGGCAATGATGGGTATGGCTACACCTTC.

This clonotype came up a few times. For the CDR3, the DNA is TGTGCCAGCAGAGTAGCGGGGGGCCGGTACGAGCAGTACTTC. Translation: CASRVAGGRYEQYF. The chain combines TRBV2 with TRBJ2-7, with 10 bases matching TRBD2. Germline CDR1 is SNHLY and CDR2 is FYNNEI. With V trimmed by 6 bases and J by 4 bases, 6 bases remained unmatched. The CDR3 has 14 amino acids. Full variable domain (rest looked up from reference TRBV2 and TRBJ2-7): EPEVTQTPSHQVTQMGQEVILRCVPISNHLYFYWYRQILGQKVEFLVSFYNNEISEKSEIFDDQFSVERPDGSNFTLKIRSTKLEDSAMYFCASRVAGGRYEQYFGPGTRLTVT.

This sequence joins TRBV6-2 or TRBV6-3 and TRBJ1-1; TRBD1 is a possible D gene (6 bases). This CDR3 comprises 11 residues. Germline CDR1 reads MNHEY; CDR2 reads SVGEGT. Trimming stripped 8 bases from V and 6 bases from J, with 10 bases between. The CDR3 protein is CASGEGAEAFF. CDR3 DNA: TGTGCCAGCGGGGAGGGGGCTGAAGCTTTCTTT.

CDR3 DNA sequence: TGTGCCAGCAGCCCGTACGGGGACTATGGCTACACCTTC. It encodes CASSPYGDYGYTF. This sequence joins TRBV2 and TRBJ1-2; D is uncertain. Between the trimmed V and J ends, which lost 6 bases and 3 bases, there was a span of 11 bases. This CDR3 has 13 residues. Germline V lookup: CDR1 SNHLY, CDR2 FYNNEI. Combining the CDR3 with reference TRBV2 and TRBJ1-2 gives the whole variable domain EPEVTQTPSHQVTQMGQEVILRCVPISNHLYFYWYRQILGQKVEFLVSFYNNEISEKSEIFDDQFSVERPDGSNFTLKIRSTKLEDSAMYFCASSPYGDYGYTFGSGTRLTVV.

The rearrangement links TRBV5-1 to TRBJ2-7, with a weak D call TRBD2 (6 bases). CDR3 length: 14 amino acids. With 3 bases removed from V and 3 bases from J, the gap between germline ends came to 13 bases. Per germline, CDR1 SGHRS and CDR2 YFSETQ. CDR3 region: CASSWGRGNYEQYF. The CDR3 DNA reads TGCGCCAGCAGCTGGGGCCGGGGGAACTACGAGCAGTACTTC.

This chain links TRBV5-1 with TRBJ1-1; D is undetermined. Trimming left V 7 bases short and J 1 base short, with 17 bases between. This CDR3 comprises 15 residues. CDR1 is SGHRS, CDR2 YFSETQ, per germline. The CDR3 coding sequence is TGCGCCAGCCGCGTACATTTCGTGCCGAACACTGAAGCTTTCTTT. This translates into CASRVHFVPNTEAFF.

This clonotype has only a few counts. CDR3 amino acids: CASSRGTSGAYEQYF. In nucleotides, the CDR3 is TGTGCCAGCAGCCGAGGGACTAGCGGAGCCTACGAGCAGTACTTC. The chain couples TRBV7-9 to TRBJ2-7; 11 nucleotides align to TRBD2. Germline V lookup: CDR1 SEHNR, CDR2 FQNEAQ (reference sequence). V shed 5 bases and J 2 bases; nucleotides not matched to a gene: 5. This CDR3 contains 15 residues.

This clonotype was observed a handful of times. This rearrangement joins TRBV20-1 to TRBJ1-2, with D uncertain. Germline CDR1 reads DFQATT; CDR2 reads SNEGSKA (reference sequence). V was cut by 2 bases and J by 7 bases, with 17 bases left in between. This CDR3 is 14 amino acids long. CDR3 DNA: TGCAGTGCTAGACCTCCTACCGGGTACGGTGGCTACACCTTC. It codes for CSARPPTGYGGYTF.